This T cell receptor beta chain was sequenced during a study of blood T cell repertoires in COVID-19. Germline assignment: CDR1 SQVTM and CDR2 ANQGSEA. The V and J ends lost 3 bases and 4 bases respectively, with 6 bases between them. The CDR3 consists of 12 residues. Sequencing used immunoSEQ multiplex PCR; TCRdb keeps in-frame clones, though not all of them. The profile shows hundreds of thousands of clones, approximately 86% of them singletons. The genes are TRBV29-1 and TRBJ2-2; D is undetermined. Sequencing was carried out using PBMCs or T cells enriched from blood (not recorded which). The source is a woman aged 60-75 years who had recovered from COVID-19. CDR3 protein: CSVDSGTGELFF. The CDR3, as DNA: TGCAGCGTTGATTCGGGCACCGGGGAGCTGTTTTTT.